The 32 T cell receptor beta chains listed next were all sequenced from one sample in a study of OX40 agonist ivuxolimab in advanced cancers. Sequencing used immunoSEQ multiplex PCR; TCRdb keeps in-frame clones, though not all of them. The sample has 65,000 to 90,000 clones, about 87% seen once. Sequencing was performed on CD4+ or CD8+ T cells sorted from blood, taken in a trial of the OX40 agonist ivuxolimab. All receptors derive from an adult with an advanced solid tumor such as melanoma, head and neck, liver or kidney cancer.

This clone has a single count. The chain uses TRBV18 and TRBJ2-7, with D maybe TRBD1 (5 bases). V was trimmed by 3 bases and J by 2 bases, leaving 8 bases between them. The germline CDR1 and CDR2 sequences are KGHSH and LQKENI. The CDR3 is made up of 13 amino acids. CDR3 protein: CASSPDTAYEQYF. The CDR3, as DNA: TGTGCCAGCTCACCGGACACAGCCTACGAGCAGTACTTC.

The rearrangement links TRBV27 to TRBJ1-4, with D hard to call. Germline CDR1 MNHEY, CDR2 SMNVEV (reference sequence). V lost 4 bases to trimming and J lost 5 bases, with 11 bases between them. CDR3 size: 14 residues. CDR3 sequence (DNA): TGTGCCAGCAGTTCCCGGAAGCGCAATGAAAAACTGTTTTTT. Translating it yields CASSSRKRNEKLFF.

J is TRBJ1-2 and V is TRBV14, with 9 bases aligning to TRBD1. Germline CDR1 and CDR2: SGHDN and FVKESK. CDR3 length equals 15 residues. V was pared by 3 bases and J by 3 bases, with 5 bases of the junction left unmatched. In DNA, the CDR3 is TGTGCCAGCAGCCATCCTCGGACAGGGGACTATGGCTACACCTTC. Amino acid sequence: CASSHPRTGDYGYTF.

The V and J genes are TRBV5-6 and TRBJ1-4; D remains ambiguous. Trimming pared 2 bases from V and 7 bases from J, leaving 12 bases between. The germline V gene encodes CDR1 SGHDT and CDR2 YYEEEE. The CDR3 contains 14 residues. The CDR3 DNA reads TGTGCCAGCAGCTTTGGCAGTCTCGGTGAAAAACTGTTTTTT. It encodes CASSFGSLGEKLFF.

The chain is built from TRBV19 and TRBJ1-1; D gene uncertain. Trimming stripped 2 bases from V and 1 base from J, with 8 bases between. The germline CDR1 and CDR2 sequences are LNHDA and SQIVND (reference sequence). This CDR3 spans 14 amino acids. DNA for the CDR3: TGTGCCAGTAGTATATCTTCTACGAACACTGAAGCTTTCTTT. It specifies CASSISSTNTEAFF.

J is TRBJ2-3 and V is TRBV11-2; D might be TRBD1 (6 bases). The CDR3 covers 13 residues. V was cut by 5 bases and J by 3 bases, with 9 bases left in between. Germline values: CDR1 SGHAT, CDR2 FQNNGV. The DNA of the CDR3 is TGTGCCAGCAGCCCAGGGGCGACAGATACGCAGTATTTT. Its translation is CASSPGATDTQYF.

The genes are TRBV19 and TRBJ2-7; 11 nucleotides agree with TRBD2. This CDR3 has 17 residues. The trim removed 5 bases at V and 2 bases at J, leaving 11 bases unmatched. Germline values: CDR1 LNHDA, CDR2 SQIVND (reference sequence). CDR3 bases: TGTGCCAGTAGTCCGTTTCGGGCTAGCGGGAGGACCTACGAGCAGTACTTC. Its protein product is CASSPFRASGRTYEQYF. The whole variable domain, filled in from reference TRBV19 and TRBJ2-7, reads DGGITQSPKYLFRKEGQNVTLSCEQNLNHDAMYWYRQDPGQGLRLIYYSQIVNDFQKGDIAEGYSVSREKKESFPLTVTSAQKNPTAFYLCASSPFRASGRTYEQYFGPGTRLTVT.

The rearrangement joins TRBV15 to TRBJ2-5; 8 nucleotides align to TRBD1. The germline gives CDR1 LNHNV, CDR2 YYDKDF (reference sequence). CDR3 length equals 14 residues. The V and J ends lost 3 bases and 5 bases, in that order; junction bases with no gene match: 5. The CDR3 reads CATSSQGATETQYF. The CDR3 DNA follows: TGTGCCACCAGCAGTCAGGGGGCAACGGAGACCCAGTACTTC.

The chain employs TRBV13 and TRBJ2-2; D could derive from TRBD1 or TRBD2 (5 bases each). CDR1 and CDR2 (germline): PRHDT, FYEKMQ (reference sequence). The CDR3 runs to 15 residues. The V gene lost 2 bases and the J gene lost 2 bases, with 9 bases spanning the gap. Here the CDR3 DNA reads TGTGCCAGCAGCTTAAAGGGACGTAACACCGGGGAGCTGTTTTTT. This codes for CASSLKGRNTGELFF.

This clone was detected once. The V and J genes are TRBV7-6 and TRBJ2-7, with D uncertain. In germline, CDR1 is SGHVS, CDR2 FNYEAQ. The germline V and J ends were trimmed by 5 bases and 3 bases, with 11 bases remaining between them. This CDR3 has 13 residues. The CDR3 is CASSPGPNYEQYF. The CDR3 DNA is TGTGCCAGCAGCCCTGGACCAAACTACGAGCAGTACTTC.

The chain joins TRBV27 to TRBJ1-5, with D unclear. Germline V gene sequence: CDR1 MNHEY, CDR2 SMNVEV (reference sequence). Trimming removed 3 bases from V and 5 bases from J, with 8 bases in between. The CDR3 spans 13 residues. CDR3 bases: TGTGCCAGCAGTTTTATTGGTTATCAGCCCCAGCATTTT. Amino acid sequence: CASSFIGYQPQHF.

The V and J genes are TRBV20-1 and TRBJ2-5; D is possibly TRBD1 (5 bases). The DNA end lines up better with TRBJ2-7; the J call may be wrong. The CDR3 sequence is 11 residues long. Germline loops: CDR1 DFQATT, CDR2 SNEGSKA (reference sequence). CDR3 loop: CSAGHPTEQYF. CDR3 DNA sequence: TGCAGTGCTGGACACCCTACCGAGCAGTACTTC.

This clone was picked up one time. This CDR3 reads CAWSVGRGFEAFF. DNA for the CDR3: TGTGCCTGGAGTGTGGGGAGGGGGTTTGAAGCTTTCTTT. The V call is TRBV30, the J call TRBJ1-1, with D possibly being TRBD1 (6 bases). Trimming pared 0 bases from V and 7 bases from J, leaving 12 bases between. The CDR3 sequence is 13 residues long. CDR1 and CDR2 from the germline V gene are GTSNPN and SVGIG (reference sequence). Based on the CDR3 plus reference TRBV30 and TRBJ1-1, the full variable domain is SQTIHQWPATLVQPVGSPLSLECTVEGTSNPNLYWYRQAAGRGLQLLFYSVGIGQISSEVPQNLSASRPQDRQFILSSKKLLLSDSGFYLCAWSVGRGFEAFFGQGTRLTVV.

This rearrangement joins TRBV7-9 to TRBJ2-6, with D maybe TRBD1 (6 bases). The CDR3 covers 15 residues. Germline assignment: CDR1 SEHNR and CDR2 FQNEAQ (reference sequence). V lost 5 bases and J lost 4, with 12 bases in between. The CDR3 DNA is TGTGCCAGCAGCCACAGGGTATCCGGGGCCAACGTCCTGACTTTC. Translating it yields CASSHRVSGANVLTF. Full variable domain (outside the CDR3, taken from reference TRBV7-9 and TRBJ2-6): DTGVSQNPRHKITKRGQNVTFRCDPISEHNRLYWYRQTLGQGPEFLTYFQNEAQLEKSRLLSDRFSAERPKGSFSTLEIQRTEQGDSAMYLCASSHRVSGANVLTFGAGSRLTVL.

This chain links TRBV13 with TRBJ2-2; 12 bases align to TRBD1. V trimming: 3 bases; J trimming: 5 bases; junction bases outside the gene matches: 4. The CDR3 has 16 amino acids. Looked up from germline, CDR1 is PRHDT and CDR2 is FYEKMQ (reference sequence). CDR3 bases: TGTGCCAGCAGCTTGGGACAGGGGGCTGTTACCGGGGAGCTGTTTTTT. Protein sequence: CASSLGQGAVTGELFF. Combining the CDR3 with reference TRBV13 and TRBJ2-2 gives the whole variable domain AAGVIQSPRHLIKEKRETATLKCYPIPRHDTVYWYQQGPGQDPQFLISFYEKMQSDKGSIPDRFSAQQFSDYHSELNMSSLELGDSALYFCASSLGQGAVTGELFFGEGSRLTVL.

This chain uses TRBV13 with TRBJ1-1; D is unclear. The V and J ends lost 2 bases and 3 bases respectively, with 4 bases between them. Germline V CDR1 and CDR2: PRHDT, FYEKMQ (reference sequence). CDR3 length: 12 amino acids. The CDR3 here is CASSLWDTEAFF. CDR3 in DNA: TGTGCCAGCAGCTTATGGGACACTGAAGCTTTCTTT.

The chain employs TRBV9 and TRBJ1-1; D is uncertain. This CDR3 comprises 15 residues. V was clipped by 4 bases and J by 7 bases, with 20 bases between them. Germline values: CDR1 SGDLS, CDR2 YYNGEE. The CDR3 sequence is CASSLSGSPPYEAFF. Here the CDR3 DNA reads TGTGCCAGCAGCTTATCCGGGTCGCCACCCTATGAAGCTTTCTTT.

The chain uses TRBV4-1 and TRBJ2-7; maybe TRBD2 (6 bases). Germline V CDR1 and CDR2: MGHRA, YSYEKL. Trimming removed 0 bases from V and 4 bases from J, with 13 bases in between. CDR3 length: 15 residues. CDR3 protein: CASSQDRLDWYEQYF. The CDR3, as DNA: TGCGCCAGCAGCCAAGATAGACTAGATTGGTACGAGCAGTACTTC.

CDR3 residues: CASSFGGSGANVLTF. CDR3 sequence (DNA): TGTGCCAGCAGCTTTGGTGGTTCTGGGGCCAACGTCCTGACTTTC. The gene calls are TRBV5-4 and TRBJ2-6; D remains ambiguous. V was cut by 2 bases and J by 1 base, with 7 bases left in between. The CDR3 has 15 amino acids. Germline CDR1 and CDR2: SGHNT and YYREEE (reference sequence). Full variable domain (missing parts from reference TRBV5-4 and TRBJ2-6): ETGVTQSPTHLIKTRGQQVTLRCSSQSGHNTVSWYQQALGQGPQFIFQYYREEENGRGNFPPRFSGLQFPNYSSELNVNALELDDSALYLCASSFGGSGANVLTFGAGSRLTVL.

V and J are TRBV4-1 and TRBJ1-1, with 7 nucleotides matching TRBD1. The CDR3 contains 14 residues. J gave up 4 bases and V 2 bases, and 4 bases lay outside the gene matches. Germline CDR1 MGHRA, CDR2 YSYEKL. The CDR3 loop reads CASSQPTGFTEAFF. Written as DNA, the CDR3 is TGCGCCAGCAGCCAACCGACAGGGTTCACTGAAGCTTTCTTT.

The rearrangement uses TRBV9 and TRBJ1-1; the D gene is possibly TRBD1 (5 bases). The length of the CDR3 is 14 residues. Trimming cost V 0 bases and J 4 bases, with 10 bases left between them. CDR1 and CDR2 from the germline V gene are SGDLS and YYNGEE. CDR3 DNA sequence: TGTGCCAGCAGCGTAGGAAGGGGAGGCACTGAAGCTTTCTTT. Translated: CASSVGRGGTEAFF.

Note on this clone: It is likely a read error, because the conserved phenylalanine at the end of the CDR3 is missing. The chain recombines TRBV6-6 with TRBJ2-7, with D uncertain. V shed 5 bases and J shed 0 bases, with 14 bases lying between them. Looked up from germline, CDR1 is MNHNY and CDR2 is SVGAGI (reference sequence). The CDR3 is 15 residues long. CDR3 in DNA: TGTGCCAGCAGTCAAGACACCCTGAGCTCCTACGAGCAGTACCTC. Protein: CASSQDTLSSYEQYL.

The rearrangement joins TRBV5-5 to TRBJ2-7; D uncertain. The CDR3 extends over 12 amino acids. CDR1 and CDR2 from the germline V gene are SGHKS and YYEKEE (reference sequence). V was pared by 1 base and J by 3 bases, with 5 bases between. The CDR3 sequence is CASSLINYEQYF. The CDR3 DNA sequence: TGTGCCAGCAGCTTGATTAACTACGAGCAGTACTTC.

The chain carries TRBV5-1 and TRBJ1-2; D might be TRBD1 (5 bases). The CDR3 loop spans 14 amino acids. Germline CDR1 is SGHRS and CDR2 is YFSETQ. The V and J ends lost 0 bases and 6 bases respectively, with 12 bases between them. In nucleotides, the CDR3 is TGCGCCAGCAGCTTGGATCTGACGGGGGATGGCTACACCTTC. This encodes CASSLDLTGDGYTF.

The chain links TRBV7-9 to TRBJ2-7; maybe TRBD1 (5 bases). V was trimmed by 5 bases and J by 5 bases, leaving 13 bases between them. CDR3 length: 13 residues. The germline V gene has CDR1 SEHNR and CDR2 FQNEAQ (reference sequence). The CDR3 bases are TGTGCCAGCAGCCCACAGGAATCGGACGAGCAGTACTTC. This gives the protein CASSPQESDEQYF.

This sequence joins TRBV2 and TRBJ1-5, with 9 bases identical to TRBD1. The germline CDR1 and CDR2 sequences are SNHLY and FYNNEI. The CDR3 loop spans 15 amino acids. V dropped 6 bases and J dropped 4; count of bases not matched to a gene: 7. The CDR3 spells CASREDGQGNQPQHF. CDR3 bases: TGTGCCAGCAGGGAGGACGGACAGGGGAATCAGCCCCAGCATTTT.

This sequence joins TRBV7-3 and TRBJ2-1; TRBD1 matches 9 bases. The V and J ends lost 5 bases and 5 bases, in that order; junction bases with no gene match: 7. The germline V gene encodes CDR1 SGHTA and CDR2 FQGTGA. The CDR3 has 15 residues. For the CDR3, the DNA is TGTGCCAGCAGCCCAGGACAGGGGTCCCACAATGAGCAGTTCTTC. Translation gives CASSPGQGSHNEQFF.

The chain is built from TRBV7-3 and TRBJ1-2, with D maybe TRBD1 (6 bases). This CDR3 has 22 amino acids. Deletions cut 5 bases from V and 4 bases from J, with 38 bases between. The germline gives CDR1 SGHTA, CDR2 FQGTGA. The CDR3 bases are TGTGCCAGCAGCCCCCCAACAGGAACCCGGGGGGACACTGAGTTATGTTGCTATGGCTACACCTTC. The encoded protein is CASSPPTGTRGDTELCCYGYTF.

The chain combines TRBV27 with TRBJ2-1; maybe TRBD2 (5 bases). The germline CDR1 and CDR2 sequences are MNHEY and SMNVEV (reference sequence). V was clipped by 5 bases and J by 5 bases, with 10 bases between them. This CDR3 is 13 amino acids long. The CDR3 region is CASSTGVHNEQFF. DNA for the CDR3: TGTGCCAGCAGTACCGGGGTTCACAATGAGCAGTTCTTC.

This clone was recorded once. This chain uses TRBV7-2 with TRBJ1-2; no reliable D call. Trimming left V 2 bases short and J 3 bases short, with 16 bases between. CDR3 size: 16 residues. Germline V CDR1 and CDR2: SGHTA, FQGNSA. The CDR3 protein is CASSLPPALFDYGYTF. DNA for the CDR3: TGTGCCAGCAGCTTACCGCCAGCCCTCTTTGACTATGGCTACACCTTC.

This clone was seen once. J is TRBJ1-2 and V is TRBV30; TRBD1 matches at 7 bases. Germline trimming cut 8 bases from V and 6 bases from J; bases unmatched to any gene: 6. The CDR3 extends over 11 amino acids. Germline CDR1 and CDR2: GTSNPN and SVGIG (reference sequence). CDR3 residues: CALGRGDGYTF. In DNA, the CDR3 is TGTGCCCTCGGCAGGGGGGATGGCTACACCTTC.

V gene TRBV6-5 combines with J gene TRBJ2-7; D possibly corresponds to TRBD2 (5 bases). V gave up 6 bases and J gave up 5 bases, with 11 bases separating them. Germline CDR1 MNHEY, CDR2 SVGAGI. The CDR3 consists of 12 residues. CDR3 loop: CASRDPGDEQYF. The DNA for the CDR3 is TGTGCCAGCAGGGACCCCGGGGACGAGCAGTACTTC.